This record concerns one T cell receptor beta chain sequence. Blood was sampled at baseline, cycle 4 day 1, and cycle 7 day 1. The data were obtained in a study of OX40 agonist ivuxolimab in advanced cancers. Across the whole study: Patients were dosed with the agonistic anti-OX40 (CD134) antibody ivuxolimab. Patients received ivuxolimab, an intravenous treatment, every 2 weeks at 0.01 to 10 mg/kg.

The assay was immunoSEQ multiplex PCR, and TCRdb's table has in-frame clones only and misses some. The sample has under 150,000 clones; around 93% are singletons. The CDR3 has 13 residues. With 8 bases removed from V and 3 bases from J, the gap between germline ends came to 14 bases. Germline loops: CDR1 MNHNS, CDR2 SASEGT. The chain employs TRBV6-1 and TRBJ2-7, with a tentative D call TRBD1 (6 bases). The sequence was obtained from an adult with an advanced solid tumor such as melanoma, head and neck, liver or kidney cancer. The specimen comprised CD4+ or CD8+ T cells sorted from blood, sampled in a trial of the OX40 agonist ivuxolimab. The CDR3 DNA follows: TGTGCCAGCCAAACAGGGTCCGTCTACGAGCAGTACTTC. This gives the protein CASQTGSVYEQYF.